This is a list of T cell receptor beta chains from one sample in a study of cytomegalovirus exposure and HLA in healthy donors. The table came from immunoSEQ multiplex PCR; TCRdb's copy has only in-frame clones and leaves some out. The sample comprises 250,000 or so clones, around 80% of which are singletons, and under 8% rests with the top ten. The sequenced sample consisted of PBMCs. The origin of the receptors is a woman between 55 and 75 years old in good health and CMV-seropositive. The CDR3 runs from the conserved cysteine through the conserved F or W. The order of the fields is D gene, V gene, clone size, J gene, CDR3 protein, CDR3 DNA. A D gene is named only where the DNA matches it firmly. Clone size is stated in some rows and not others, as once, few, many or a class when expanded.

>.|TRBV21-1|once|TRBJ2-7
CASSSLDRGPHEQYF
TGTGCCAGCAGCTCCCTGGACAGGGGGCCACACGAGCAGTACTTC
>.|TRBV7-3|once|TRBJ1-1
CASSLQGNTEAFF
TGTGCCAGCAGCCTGCAGGGGAACACTGAAGCTTTCTTT
>TRBD2|TRBV11-3|.|TRBJ2-2
CASSPGLARSNTGELFF
TGTGCCAGCAGCCCAGGACTAGCGAGATCGAACACCGGGGAGCTGTTTTTT
>TRBD1|TRBV27|few|TRBJ2-7
CASSLGNSGQGEQYF
TGTGCCAGCAGTTTAGGGAATAGCGGACAGGGGGAGCAGTACTTC
>.|TRBV29-1|.|TRBJ2-7
CSVSPGGAAYEQYF
TGCAGCGTTTCCCCAGGTGGGGCCGCCTACGAGCAGTACTTC
>TRBD1|TRBV11-3|once|TRBJ2-2
CASSSTGDGELFF
TGTGCCAGCAGCTCGACAGGGGACGGGGAGCTGTTTTTT
>.|TRBV4-1|few|TRBJ2-5
CASSQVTSKETQYF
TGCGCCAGCAGCCAAGTTACATCCAAAGAGACCCAGTACTTC
>TRBD1|TRBV10-3|.|TRBJ1-2
CASLGQGAGYTF
TGTGCCAGCCTGGGACAGGGGGCTGGCTACACCTTC
>TRBD1|TRBV27|.|TRBJ1-2
CASRDSWYGYTF
TGTGCCAGCCGGGACAGTTGGTATGGCTACACCTTC
>.|TRBV5-6|.|TRBJ1-1
CASSPVRNTEAFF
TGTGCCAGCAGCCCAGTCCGAAACACTGAAGCTTTCTTT
>.|TRBV18|few|TRBJ1-2
CASSQAAGDGYTF
TGTGCCAGCTCACAAGCAGCCGGGGATGGCTACACCTTC
>TRBD2|TRBV28|once|TRBJ2-7
CASSYGTSGSPYEQYF
TGTGCCAGCAGTTACGGGACTAGCGGGAGTCCCTACGAGCAGTACTTC
>.|TRBV4-1|.|TRBJ1-5
CASSENTIRGGGNQPQHF
TGCGCCAGCAGCGAAAATACCATCCGGGGTGGAGGCAATCAGCCCCAGCATTTT
>.|TRBV5-1|.|TRBJ1-1
CASSPGSPGTEAFF
TGCGCCAGCAGCCCCGGCTCCCCGGGCACTGAAGCTTTCTTT
>TRBD1|TRBV5-4|.|TRBJ2-2
CASSLDRQGAQNGELFF
TGTGCCAGCAGCTTGGATAGACAGGGGGCGCAAAACGGGGAGCTGTTTTTT
>.|TRBV6-5|.|TRBJ1-2
CATLSSHELYGYTF
TGTGCCACTCTGAGCTCGCATGAATTATATGGCTACACCTTC
>TRBD1|TRBV16|many|TRBJ1-1
CASSTQGGTEAFF
TGTGCCAGCAGCACACAGGGGGGGACTGAAGCTTTCTTT
>TRBD2|TRBV9|few|TRBJ2-2
CASSRIKAGVNTGELFF
TGTGCCAGCAGCCGTATCAAAGCGGGAGTCAACACCGGGGAGCTGTTTTTT
>TRBD1|TRBV15|.|TRBJ1-2
CATSLMPGTSYRGVRYTF
TGTGCCACCAGCTTAATGCCGGGGACTTCATACAGGGGAGTTCGCTACACCTTC
>TRBD1|TRBV6-6|.|TRBJ2-2
CASSGTAGELFF
TGTGCCAGCAGTGGGACAGCCGGGGAGCTGTTTTTT
>.|TRBV5-1|.|TRBJ2-1
CASSLGGRRDNEQFF
TGCGCCAGCAGCTTGGGTGGGAGAAGGGACAATGAGCAGTTCTTC
>TRBD2|TRBV4-2|.|TRBJ2-1
CASRGLAIYEQFF
TGTGCCAGCAGGGGACTAGCGATCTATGAGCAGTTCTTC
>TRBD2|TRBV18|.|TRBJ2-7
CASSPTVPGGTNSYEQYF
TGTGCCAGCTCACCTACAGTGCCTGGGGGGACTAACTCATACGAGCAGTACTTC
>TRBD2|TRBV27|.|TRBJ2-2
CASSLPGGPNTGELFF
TGTGCCAGCAGCCTCCCGGGGGGTCCGAACACCGGGGAGCTGTTTTTT
>TRBD1|TRBV28|.|TRBJ1-2
CASSSPTTGNYGYTF
TGTGCCAGCAGTTCACCTACGACAGGGAACTATGGCTACACCTTC
>.|TRBV5-1|.|TRBJ1-5
CASSLASGGVGQPQHF
TGCGCCAGCAGCTTGGCTTCGGGGGGCGTCGGTCAGCCCCAGCATTTT
>.|TRBV28|.|TRBJ2-5
CASSLLGGSGEQYF
TGTGCCAGCAGTTTATTGGGGGGGTCAGGGGAGCAGTACTTC
>.|TRBV19|.|TRBJ1-2
CASSILRTPLNDGYTF
TGTGCCAGTAGTATTCTGCGGACTCCCCTGAATGATGGCTACACCTTC
>.|TRBV4-1|few|TRBJ1-4
CASSQVTGIGEKLFF
TGCGCCAGCAGCCAAGTTACGGGGATTGGTGAAAAACTGTTTTTT
>.|TRBV19|.|TRBJ2-2
CASSIAGGELFF
TGTGCCAGTAGTATAGCAGGCGGGGAGCTGTTTTTT
>TRBD2|TRBV27|.|TRBJ2-3
CASSLTSGSTDTQYF
TGTGCCAGCAGTCTCACTAGCGGCAGCACAGATACGCAGTATTTT
>TRBD1|TRBV5-1|.|TRBJ2-7
CASSLIPGTGVWNEQYF
TGCGCCAGCAGCCTGATTCCCGGGACAGGGGTGTGGAACGAGCAGTACTTC
>TRBD1|TRBV5-4|.|TRBJ2-2
CASSPGTGTGELFF
TGTGCCAGCAGTCCCGGGACAGGGACCGGGGAGCTGTTTTTT
>TRBD1|TRBV7-9|.|TRBJ1-1
CASSLDLDRGQEAFF
TGTGCCAGCAGCTTAGATCTCGACAGGGGGCAAGAAGCTTTCTTT
>.|TRBV4-1|once|TRBJ1-1
CASSPTRGITEAFF
TGCGCCAGCAGCCCCACCCGAGGGATCACTGAAGCTTTCTTT
>.|TRBV6-6|.|TRBJ2-1
CASSQTYNEQFF
TGTGCCAGCAGTCAAACCTACAATGAGCAGTTCTTC
>TRBD2|TRBV4-1|.|TRBJ2-1
CASSQTSRTSGYNEQFF
TGCGCCAGCAGCCAAACTTCCCGGACTAGCGGCTACAATGAGCAGTTCTTC
>.|TRBV2|.|TRBJ2-7
CASSDEQWRAEQYF
TGTGCCAGCAGTGACGAACAATGGAGGGCCGAGCAGTACTTC
>.|TRBV5-1|few|TRBJ2-4
CASSLGQIAKNIQYF
TGCGCCAGCAGCTTGGGACAGATAGCCAAAAACATTCAGTACTTC
>.|TRBV28|few|TRBJ2-5
CASSFPQPGGETQYF
TGTGCCAGCAGTTTTCCCCAGCCTGGAGGGGAGACCCAGTACTTC
>.|TRBV7-9|.|TRBJ1-1
CASGNQGLGNTEAFF
TGTGCCAGCGGAAATCAGGGGTTGGGGAACACTGAAGCTTTCTTT
>TRBD1|TRBV23-1|.|TRBJ1-1
CASSQTGTENTEAFF
TGCGCCAGCAGTCAAACCGGGACAGAGAACACTGAAGCTTTCTTT
>.|TRBV6-1|.|TRBJ2-1
CASSEPRGNEQFF
TGTGCCAGCAGTGAACCCAGGGGCAATGAGCAGTTCTTC
>.|TRBV5-1|.|TRBJ2-1
CASTAFSGNEQFF
TGCGCCAGCACGGCCTTCAGCGGGAATGAGCAGTTCTTC
>TRBD2|TRBV27|.|TRBJ2-7
CASSSPLLAGRYEQYF
TGTGCCAGCAGTTCCCCCTTACTAGCGGGACGCTACGAGCAGTACTTC
>TRBD1|TRBV6-6|few|TRBJ2-2
CASSYGTGGTGELFF
TGTGCCAGCAGTTACGGGACAGGGGGCACCGGGGAGCTGTTTTTT
>TRBD2|TRBV10-3|once|TRBJ2-1
CAISGLSSGPPLF
TGTGCCATCAGTGGATTGAGTAGCGGGCCCCCCCTCTTC
>TRBD1|TRBV6-6|.|TRBJ2-7
CASKSTGQGNYEQYF
TGTGCCAGCAAAAGTACCGGACAGGGCAACTACGAGCAGTACTTC
>.|TRBV10-3|.|TRBJ2-1
CAISEELEQFF
TGTGCCATCAGTGAGGAGCTTGAGCAGTTCTTC
>.|TRBV5-1|few|TRBJ2-6
CASSLAASSGANVLTF
TGCGCCAGCAGCTTGGCCGCGAGCTCTGGGGCCAACGTCCTGACTTTC